This entry concerns a single TCR beta chain. The sample holds a few counts of this clone. This receptor's antigen is unknown. Base qualities were left out, and no much larger clone turns up one base away. CD4+ T cells from unexposed donors were collected before the COVID-19 pandemic (2011-2018). Naive and memory CD4+ T cells were separated from cryopreserved PBMCs by first enriching for CD4 and then performing EasySep naive CD4+ T cell enrichment. Leukapheresis product for the unexposed donors was purchased commercially. PBMCs were isolated from leukapheresis product or whole blood by Ficoll-Paque PLUS gradient centrifugation. PBMCs were either cryopreserved at -140 degrees C or used fresh in the expansion assay. The QIAamp Micro DNA Kit was used to extract genomic DNA from the CD4+ T cells. Deletion took 3 bases off V and 3 bases off J, with a span of 6 bases between the germline ends. The CDR3 sequence holds 13 residues, the cysteine and phenylalanine included. The kept DNA is CDR3 alone, 39 bases in frame from the first base. The CDR1 and CDR2 encoded by the germline V gene (reference sequence) are SSHAT and FNYEAQ.

These data originate in a study of CD4 T cells in relation to SARS-CoV-2 and coronaviruses listed by TCRdb under 2021. Notes on the research overall: HLA restriction was mapped for shared crossreactive spike epitopes using patient-derived lymphoblastoid cell lines. Memory CD4+ T cell crossreactivity between SARS-CoV-2 and common cold coronavirus spike proteins was assessed at the TCR clonotype level in the study. The Adaptive Biotechnologies TCR-sequencing kit was used for samples from three pre-COVID donors and for the naive versus memory experiments, whereas the other data were Illumina-based. Expansion assays from other donors in the study were sequenced with a different, Illumina-based TCR-beta assay.

Uncultured naive and memory CD4+ T cell DNA received deep-resolution immunoSEQ TCR-beta sequencing. Processing in the source paper ran as follows. Preprocessing removed nonproductive sequences and CDR3s not starting with C, not ending with F or W, or shorter than 7 amino acids. Cultured and uncultured naive and memory CD4+ repertoires were searched for previously identified spike- and CEF-reactive CDR3s. CDR3 homology was quantified as pairwise Levenshtein distance, calculated with the stringdist R package after three terminal residues were trimmed from each end. What TCRdb holds here is the immuneACCESS table cut down to in-frame rearrangements. Part of the clones is not present; checked against another copy, under half of the missing clones reflect an unresolved V gene, and the others are unexplained. The DNA was the basis for D and trimming; V, J and clone size are from that table. The sample contains about 59,000 clones, 86% of them found a single time. The top ten constitute around 1.5% of the sample.

What the research found in general, with its limitations: Around 65% of donors had memory CD4+ clonotypes that crossrecognized SARS-CoV-2 and at least one common cold coronavirus spike. Compared with monoreactive clones, crossreactive clones had significantly weaker SARS-CoV-2-driven expansion, a result consistent with antigenic imprinting. The study was constrained by small numbers of patients and of tested TCRs. Because no donor provided both pre-pandemic and post-infection samples, tracing the source of pre-existing responses was limited. Sequencing naive versus memory cells indicated that the assay picks up memory recall responses, not primary responses primed during culture. Crossreactivity analysis centred on spike protein, so crossreactivity against other viral proteins was not assessed.

This receptor chain uses TRBV7-7 and TRBJ1-5; possibly the D gene is TRBD1, per 5 matching bases. This TCR derives from a human donor in good health. The material sequenced was memory CD4+ T cells from PBMCs. Interpreted using the paper, the cell subset or site label stands for: memory (non-naive) CD4+ T cells. The CDR3 is CASSLTVNQPQHF. The DNA reads TGTGCCAGCAGCTTGACAGTCAATCAGCCCCAGCATTTT.